The 25 T cell receptor beta chains given below trace back to one sample, sequenced in a study of CD8+ T cells in alopecia areata. As the sequencing template, cDNA was produced by extracting RNA and reverse transcribing it. Libraries were prepared by immunoSEQ multiplex PCR; TCRdb keeps only in-frame clonotypes and omits some of them. The table records about 150,000 clones, around half of them present only once. The source was CD8+ T cells sorted from blood, collected at week 0. The receptors originated from a human donor with alopecia areata.

The J gene is TRBJ2-7, the V gene TRBV4-1; 7 bases fit TRBD2. V lost 3 bases to trimming and J lost 0 bases; unmatched junction nucleotides: 2. Germline loops: CDR1 MGHRA, CDR2 YSYEKL. The CDR3 runs 14 residues. CDR3 in amino acids: CASSQLADSYEQYF. The DNA of the CDR3 is TGCGCCAGCAGCCAGCTAGCGGACTCCTACGAGCAGTACTTC.

As for this clone: Germline and junction disagree at one end, which may indicate a read error. The gene calls are TRBV13 and TRBJ1-2, with D possibly TRBD1 on 6 matching bases. Germline V lookup: CDR1 PRHDT, CDR2 FYEKMQ (reference sequence). This CDR3 is built from 11 residues. CDR3 in amino acids: CASSLVSSGQF. The CDR3 DNA sequence: TGTGCCAGCAGCTTAGTATCCTCCGGACAGTTC.

A few counts support this clone. This sequence joins TRBV29-1 and TRBJ1-1; 9 nucleotides match TRBD1. This CDR3 has 13 amino acids. Per germline, CDR1 SQVTM and CDR2 ANQGSEA. CDR3 residues: CTITGGVEGEAFF. For the CDR3, the DNA is TGCACCATCACAGGGGGCGTGGAGGGTGAAGCTTTCTTT.

This chain's CDR3 is CASSLRPSYSYNSPLHF. The DNA of the CDR3 is TGCGCCAGCAGCTTGAGGCCGAGTTACTCCTATAATTCACCCCTCCACTTT. The V gene is TRBV5-1, the J gene TRBJ1-6; D remains unclear. The V and J ends lost 1 base and 0 bases respectively, with 11 bases between them. The CDR3 length is 17 residues. Germline CDR1 and CDR2: SGHRS and YFSETQ.

Only a few counts were recorded for this clone. It is unclear where the CDR3 begins or ends on the DNA, so no DNA is shown, and the CDR3 is as TCRdb lists it. This sequence joins TRBV21-1 and TRBJ2-6; the table's D call of TRBD1 was not tested on the DNA. TRBV21-1 is a documented pseudogene. The CDR3 is 17 amino acids long, termini counted. CDR3 sequence reads: CASSKAHVGPGANVLTF.

The CDR3 DNA is TGCGCCAGCAGAGGAAGTCTCTGGGGGGACGGAGAGATGAACACTGAAGCTTTCTTT. This translates into CASRGSLWGDGEMNTEAFF. The J gene is TRBJ1-1, the V gene TRBV5-1; D may be TRBD1 (5 bases). The V end lost 5 bases, the J end lost 0 bases, and 26 bases lay between the germline ends. The CDR3 is 19 residues long. In germline, CDR1 is SGHRS, CDR2 YFSETQ.

For this clone: The same CDR3 also results from other DNA sequences found in this sample. The CDR3 DNA reads TGTGCCAGCAGCTTGGAAGGTCAGCCCCAGCATTTT. Its translation: CASSLEGQPQHF. The V and J genes are TRBV5-6 and TRBJ1-5, with D unclear. Trimming removed 0 bases at V and 6 bases at J, with 4 bases between. The CDR3 covers 12 residues. CDR1 is SGHDT, CDR2 YYEEEE, per germline.

This chain connects TRBV6-5 to TRBJ1-2; D remains ambiguous. Trimming took off 0 bases at V and 5 bases at J, with 16 bases between the two ends. CDR3 length equals 16 residues. Looked up from germline, CDR1 is MNHEY and CDR2 is SVGAGI. The CDR3 sequence is CASSYSEEFVGYGYTF. The CDR3, as DNA: TGTGCCAGCAGTTACTCGGAGGAATTTGTTGGATATGGCTACACCTTC.

V gene TRBV4-1 combines with J gene TRBJ2-5; D is uncertain. Per the germline V gene, CDR1 is MGHRA and CDR2 is YSYEKL. V was cut by 0 bases and J by 5 bases, with 13 bases left in between. The CDR3 is 15 amino acids. The CDR3 sequence is CASSQETWGMETQYF. CDR3 in DNA: TGCGCCAGCAGCCAAGAGACGTGGGGTATGGAGACCCAGTACTTC.

A few counts support this clone. V is TRBV25-1 and J is TRBJ1-1; a weak D match, TRBD1 (6 bases). Trimming removed 5 bases at V and 6 bases at J, with 19 bases between. The CDR3 loop spans 15 amino acids. The germline V gene encodes CDR1 MGHDK and CDR2 SYGVNS. The CDR3 DNA reads TGTGCCAGCAGTATACAGGGTAATTATCACTCTGAAGCTTTCTTT. This encodes CASSIQGNYHSEAFF.

This clone has a handful of counts. The chain combines TRBV6-5 with TRBJ2-2; D ambiguous. CDR3 length equals 13 residues. V lost 1 base and J lost 1, with 1 base in between. CDR1 and CDR2 (germline): MNHEY, SVGAGI. DNA of the CDR3: TGTGCCAGCAGTTACTTGAACACCGGGGAGCTGTTTTTT. Encoded protein: CASSYLNTGELFF.

V usage is TRBV13 and J usage is TRBJ2-5; D is perhaps TRBD1 (5 bases). Trimming took off 4 bases at V and 2 bases at J, with 11 bases between the two ends. The germline V gene has CDR1 PRHDT and CDR2 FYEKMQ (reference sequence). The CDR3 has 14 amino acids. CDR3 DNA sequence: TGTGCCAGCAGCTCCGAGACAGAACAAGAGACCCAGTACTTC. It is translated as CASSSETEQETQYF. The full variable domain, rest sourced from reference TRBV13 and TRBJ2-5, is AAGVIQSPRHLIKEKRETATLKCYPIPRHDTVYWYQQGPGQDPQFLISFYEKMQSDKGSIPDRFSAQQFSDYHSELNMSSLELGDSALYFCASSSETEQETQYFGPGTRLLVL.

J is TRBJ2-7 and V is TRBV27; no clear D gene. The V gene lost 2 bases and the J gene lost 2 bases, with 7 bases spanning the gap. CDR1 and CDR2 (germline): MNHEY, SMNVEV (reference sequence). The CDR3 contains 13 residues. CDR3 protein: CASSLVGAYEQYF. The CDR3 DNA sequence: TGTGCCAGCAGTTTAGTTGGCGCCTACGAGCAGTACTTC.

V gene TRBV25-1 combines with J gene TRBJ1-2; D gene uncertain. There are 15 residues in the CDR3. Germline loops: CDR1 MGHDK, CDR2 SYGVNS. Trimming removed 3 bases at V and 2 bases at J, with 13 bases between. The CDR3 region is CASSDPRGANYGYTF. CDR3 coding DNA: TGTGCCAGCAGTGACCCCAGAGGTGCCAACTATGGCTACACCTTC.

The rearrangement joins TRBV29-1 to TRBJ1-2; tentatively, D is TRBD1 (6 bases). This CDR3 is built from 13 residues. Germline assignment: CDR1 SQVTM and CDR2 ANQGSEA. V dropped 7 bases and J dropped 8 bases, with 20 bases sitting between them. The CDR3 sequence is CSARGGGAEGYTF. CDR3 DNA: TGCAGCGCCAGAGGTGGGGGGGCAGAAGGCTACACCTTC.

V gene TRBV9 combines with J gene TRBJ1-1; D uncertain. The CDR3 is 10 amino acids. Germline loops: CDR1 SGDLS, CDR2 YYNGEE. Trimming stripped 3 bases from V and 7 bases from J, with 4 bases between. The DNA of the CDR3 is TGTGCCAGCAGCGAAAATGAAGCTTTCTTT. Protein product: CASSENEAFF. Supplemented by reference TRBV9 and TRBJ1-1, the full variable domain reads DSGVTQTPKHLITATGQRVTLRCSPRSGDLSVYWYQQSLDQGLQFLIQYYNGEERAKGNILERFSAQQFPDLHSELNLSSLELGDSALYFCASSENEAFFGQGTRLTVV.

The chain links TRBV4-3 to TRBJ1-1, with unresolved D. The CDR3 is made up of 14 amino acids. Trimming stripped 1 base from V and 0 bases from J, with 6 bases between. From germline, CDR1 is LGHNA and CDR2 YSLEER. The CDR3 coding sequence is TGCGCCAGCAGCCAAGGTCCCATGAACACTGAAGCTTTCTTT. This gives the protein CASSQGPMNTEAFF.

The count of this clone is one. The gene calls are TRBV4-3 and TRBJ2-2, with TRBD1 matching over 8 bases. This CDR3 has 15 amino acids. V was clipped by 6 bases and J by 1 base; unmatched bases: 4. CDR1 is LGHNA, CDR2 YSLEER, per germline. The CDR3 loop reads CASSLGTGNTGELFF. The CDR3 region has the DNA TGCGCCAGCAGTCTCGGGACAGGGAACACCGGGGAGCTGTTTTTT.

This clone has only one observation. V and J are TRBV30 and TRBJ2-1, with D possibly being TRBD1 (6 bases). Trimming left V 5 bases short and J 5 bases short, with 10 bases between. The germline CDR1 and CDR2 sequences are GTSNPN and SVGIG (reference sequence). The CDR3 covers 12 residues. The CDR3 DNA reads as TGTGCCTGGTCGGACAGACACAATGAGCAGTTCTTC. Protein product: CAWSDRHNEQFF.

The chain carries TRBV5-1 and TRBJ1-1; D gene ambiguous. Between the trimmed V and J ends, which lost 5 bases and 7 bases, there was a span of 12 bases. CDR1 is SGHRS and CDR2 is YFSETQ in the germline V gene. The CDR3 runs 12 residues. As DNA, the CDR3 is TGCGCCAGCAGGACATCGCGTGGTGAAGCTTTCTTT. Its translation is CASRTSRGEAFF.

As for this clone: The identical CDR3 is also encoded by other nucleotide sequences in the sample. The chain carries TRBV27 and TRBJ1-5; 7 positions match TRBD1. V lost 0 bases to trimming and J lost 7 bases; unmatched junction nucleotides: 0. This CDR3 comprises 13 residues. CDR1 is MNHEY and CDR2 is SMNVEV in the germline V gene (reference sequence). DNA of the CDR3: TGTGCCAGCAGTTTATCAGGGGGCCAGCCCCAGCATTTT. Translated: CASSLSGGQPQHF.

The chain couples TRBV27 to TRBJ2-7, with D possibly matching TRBD1 (6 bases). This CDR3 comprises 15 residues. Trimming stripped 0 bases from V and 1 base from J, with 10 bases between. The V gene's germline CDR1 is MNHEY and CDR2 SMNVEV (reference sequence). DNA of the CDR3: TGTGCCAGCAGTTTATCAACAGGGTTGTCCTACGAGCAGTACTTC. This translates into CASSLSTGLSYEQYF.

The J gene is TRBJ2-5, the V gene TRBV7-2; possibly TRBD2 for D (6 bases). There are 15 residues in the CDR3. V lost 5 bases and J lost 2, with 15 bases in between. Germline CDR1 SGHTA, CDR2 FQGNSA. In nucleotides, the CDR3 is TGTGCCAGCAGCCCGAGGCCCGGGAGACAAGAGACCCAGTACTTC. It is translated as CASSPRPGRQETQYF.

The chain recombines TRBV30 with TRBJ2-7, with D maybe TRBD1 (6 bases). The V gene lost 8 bases and the J gene lost 0 bases, with 14 bases spanning the gap. CDR3 length: 13 residues. CDR1 is GTSNPN, CDR2 SVGIG, per germline (reference sequence). The chain's CDR3 is CALGQGRSYEQYF. CDR3 nucleotide sequence: TGTGCCCTCGGGCAGGGGCGCTCCTACGAGCAGTACTTC.

The rearrangement uses TRBV5-1 and TRBJ2-5; the D gene is possibly TRBD1 (5 bases). V was shortened by 1 base and J by 5 bases, with 12 bases between the two germline ends. Germline-derived CDR1 and CDR2 are SGHRS and YFSETQ. The CDR3 loop spans 14 amino acids. The CDR3, as DNA: TGCGCCAGCAGCTTGACAGGACGCGACGAGACCCAGTACTTC. This sequence encodes CASSLTGRDETQYF.